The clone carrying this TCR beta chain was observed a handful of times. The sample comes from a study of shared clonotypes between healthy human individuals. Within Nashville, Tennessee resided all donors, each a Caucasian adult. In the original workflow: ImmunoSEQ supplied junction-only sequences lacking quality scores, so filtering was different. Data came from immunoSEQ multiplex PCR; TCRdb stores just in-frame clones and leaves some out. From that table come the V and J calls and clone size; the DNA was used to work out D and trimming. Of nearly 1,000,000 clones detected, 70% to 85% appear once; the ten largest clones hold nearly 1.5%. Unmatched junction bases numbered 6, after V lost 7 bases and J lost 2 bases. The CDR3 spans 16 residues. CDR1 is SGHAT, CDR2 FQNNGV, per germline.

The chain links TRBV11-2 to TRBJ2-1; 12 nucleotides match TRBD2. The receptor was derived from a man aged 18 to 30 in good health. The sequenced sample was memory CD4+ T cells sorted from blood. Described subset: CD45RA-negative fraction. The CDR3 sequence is CASTSRTSGAYNEQFF. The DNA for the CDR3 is TGTGCCAGCACCTCGAGGACTAGCGGGGCCTACAATGAGCAGTTCTTC.